This TCR beta chain was found in a study of metastatic and nonmetastatic thyroid tumors. Trimming left V 3 bases short and J 1 base short, with 11 bases between. This CDR3 spans 15 amino acids. Per the germline V gene, CDR1 is LGHDT and CDR2 is YNNKEL (reference sequence). Nobody among the patients had been given any treatment before thyroid surgery. This clone was counted ten times or more. MiXCR reprocessed the PCR reads for TCRdb. The data hold tens of thousands of clones, with 20% observed a single time. The sample taken for sequencing was blood. This sequence joins TRBV3-1 and TRBJ2-3; D is unresolved. This TCR derives from a female donor with papillary thyroid cancer or a benign thyroid nodule (not recorded which). Some clones in this sample may be carry-over from other donors' samples. This CDR3 is CASSQVLSGTDTQYF. As DNA, the CDR3 is TGTGCCAGCAGCCAGGTGCTTTCGGGCACAGATACGCAGTATTTT.